This passage covers 2 T cell receptor beta chains from one sample sequenced in a study of T cells in tuberculosis. Clones were sequenced by immunoSEQ multiplex PCR, and TCRdb holds only the in-frame ones, with some missing. The sample comprises fewer than 45,000 clones, roughly 96% of which are singletons, and roughly 7% rests with the top ten. Sequences were obtained from PBMCs. These receptors came from a donor between 5 and 29 years old with latent tuberculosis or without tuberculosis infection.

This chain uses TRBV19 with TRBJ1-5, with a tentative D call TRBD1 (5 bases). Trimming shortened V by 6 bases and J by 5 bases, and 17 bases separated the two germline ends. The CDR3 covers 15 residues. Germline V lookup: CDR1 LNHDA, CDR2 SQIVND (reference sequence). CDR3 region: CASRPERQGYQPQHF. CDR3 nucleotide sequence: TGTGCCAGTAGACCAGAACGGCAGGGATATCAGCCCCAGCATTTT.

CDR3 residues: CASSSPSGTYGYTF. For the CDR3, the DNA is TGCGCCAGCAGCTCGCCCTCGGGAACCTATGGCTACACCTTC. The chain combines TRBV5-1 with TRBJ1-2; unclear D gene. The CDR3 spans 14 residues. CDR1 is SGHRS and CDR2 is YFSETQ in the germline V gene. The ends were cut back, 3 bases at V and 4 bases at J, with 13 bases in the middle.